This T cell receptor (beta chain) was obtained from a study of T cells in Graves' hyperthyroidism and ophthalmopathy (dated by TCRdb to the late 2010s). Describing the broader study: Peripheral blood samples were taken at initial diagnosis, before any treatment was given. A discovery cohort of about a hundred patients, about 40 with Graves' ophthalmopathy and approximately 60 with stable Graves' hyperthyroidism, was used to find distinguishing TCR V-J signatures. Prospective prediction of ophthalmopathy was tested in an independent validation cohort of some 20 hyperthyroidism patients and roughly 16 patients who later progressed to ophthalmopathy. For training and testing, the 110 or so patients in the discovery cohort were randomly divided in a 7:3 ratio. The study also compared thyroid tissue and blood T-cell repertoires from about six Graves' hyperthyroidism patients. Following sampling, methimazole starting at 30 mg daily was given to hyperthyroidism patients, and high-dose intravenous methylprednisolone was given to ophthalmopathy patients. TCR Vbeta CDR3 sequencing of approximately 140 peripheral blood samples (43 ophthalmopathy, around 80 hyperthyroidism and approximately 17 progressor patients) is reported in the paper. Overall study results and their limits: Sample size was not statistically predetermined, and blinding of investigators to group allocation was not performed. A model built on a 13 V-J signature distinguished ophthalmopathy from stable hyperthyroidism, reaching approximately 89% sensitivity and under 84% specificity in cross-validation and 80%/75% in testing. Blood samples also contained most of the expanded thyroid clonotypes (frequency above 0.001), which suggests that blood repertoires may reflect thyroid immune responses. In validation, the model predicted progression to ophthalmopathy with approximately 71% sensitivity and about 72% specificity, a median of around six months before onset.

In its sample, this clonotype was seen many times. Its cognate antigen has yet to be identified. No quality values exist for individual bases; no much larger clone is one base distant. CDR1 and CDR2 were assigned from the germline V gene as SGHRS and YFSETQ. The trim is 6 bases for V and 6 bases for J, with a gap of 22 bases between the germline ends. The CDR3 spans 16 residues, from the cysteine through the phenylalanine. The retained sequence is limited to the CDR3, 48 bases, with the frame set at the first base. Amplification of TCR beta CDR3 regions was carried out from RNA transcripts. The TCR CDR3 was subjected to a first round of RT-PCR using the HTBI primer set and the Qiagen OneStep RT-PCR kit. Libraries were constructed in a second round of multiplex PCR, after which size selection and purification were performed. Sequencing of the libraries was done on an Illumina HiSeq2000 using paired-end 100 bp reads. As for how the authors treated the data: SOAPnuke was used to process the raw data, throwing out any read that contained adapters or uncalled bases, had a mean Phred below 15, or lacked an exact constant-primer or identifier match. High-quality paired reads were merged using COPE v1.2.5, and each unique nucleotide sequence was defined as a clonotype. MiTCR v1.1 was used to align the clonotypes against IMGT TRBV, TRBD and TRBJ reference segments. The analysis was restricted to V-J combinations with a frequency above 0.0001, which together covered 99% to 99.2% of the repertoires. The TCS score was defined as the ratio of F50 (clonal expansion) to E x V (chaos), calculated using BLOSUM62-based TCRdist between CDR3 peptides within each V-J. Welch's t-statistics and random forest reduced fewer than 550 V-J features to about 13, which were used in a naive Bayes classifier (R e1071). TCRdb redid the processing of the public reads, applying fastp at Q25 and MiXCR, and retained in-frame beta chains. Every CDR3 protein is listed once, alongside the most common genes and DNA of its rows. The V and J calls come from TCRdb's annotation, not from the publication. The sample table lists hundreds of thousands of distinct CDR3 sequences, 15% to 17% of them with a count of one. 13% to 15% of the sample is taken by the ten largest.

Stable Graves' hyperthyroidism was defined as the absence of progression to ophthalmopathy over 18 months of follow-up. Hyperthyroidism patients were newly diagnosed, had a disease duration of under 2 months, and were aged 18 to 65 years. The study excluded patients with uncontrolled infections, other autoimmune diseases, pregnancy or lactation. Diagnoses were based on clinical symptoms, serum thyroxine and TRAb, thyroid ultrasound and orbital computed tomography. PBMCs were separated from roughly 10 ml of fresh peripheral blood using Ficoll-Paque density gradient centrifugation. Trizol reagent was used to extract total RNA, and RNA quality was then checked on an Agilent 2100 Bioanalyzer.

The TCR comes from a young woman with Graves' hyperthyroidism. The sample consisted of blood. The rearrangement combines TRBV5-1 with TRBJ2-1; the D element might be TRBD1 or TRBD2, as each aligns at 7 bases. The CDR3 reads CASTTGLAVSGNEQFF. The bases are TGCGCCAGCACGACAGGGCTAGCGGTTTCGGGCAATGAGCAGTTCTTC.